This TCR beta chain derives from a study of CD4+ T cells in melanoma. Study observations and caveats: CD8+ T cell, macrophage and B cell function reportedly correlated with neoantigen-specific CD4+ T cells. In melanoma, neoantigen-specific CD4+ T cells reportedly differed in differentiation state.

Trimming took 1 base from V and 2 from J, leaving 4 bases between them. The V gene's germline CDR1 is SGHRS and CDR2 YFSETQ. This CDR3 spans 13 amino acids. Regarding this clone: Its specificity is not known.

Method: immunoSEQ multiplex PCR; TCRdb's copy keeps in-frame clones and lacks some. Of more than 9,500 clones in the sample, around 72% were seen once. This sequence originates from a human donor with melanoma. Sequenced input: tumor tissue. J is TRBJ2-1 and V is TRBV5-1; no firm D call. The CDR3: CASSLTTYNEQFF. The CDR3 coding sequence is TGCGCCAGCAGCTTGACGACCTACAATGAGCAGTTCTTC.